The 13 T cell receptor beta chains below were found in one sample sequenced in a study of blood T cell repertoires in COVID-19. Measured with immunoSEQ multiplex PCR; TCRdb has only the in-frame clones, and not every one. This sample has 35,000 to 50,000 clones; around 85% occur once, and the top ten carry more than 10%. The sequenced sample consisted of peripheral blood. The receptors stem from a human donor in a cohort sampled during active COVID-19.

The chain carries TRBV11-2 and TRBJ2-7; D might be TRBD1 (6 bases). Germline CDR1 and CDR2: SGHAT and FQNNGV. The V end lost 0 bases, the J end lost 0 bases, and 15 bases lay between the germline ends. The length of the CDR3 is 17 residues. Here the CDR3 reads CASSLDPFRQASYEQYF. The CDR3 nucleotides are TGTGCCAGCAGCTTAGATCCCTTTCGACAGGCCTCCTACGAGCAGTACTTC.

This clone was recorded only once. The chain recombines TRBV29-1 with TRBJ1-4; TRBD1 agrees at 7 bases. Per the germline V gene, CDR1 is SQVTM and CDR2 is ANQGSEA. J gave up 2 bases and V 6 bases, and 9 bases lay outside the gene matches. The CDR3 loop spans 15 amino acids. The CDR3 sequence: CSVETGKGTNEKLFF. The CDR3 DNA reads TGCAGCGTGGAGACAGGGAAAGGGACTAATGAAAAACTGTTTTTT.

The V call is TRBV7-2, the J call TRBJ2-3; possibly TRBD1 for D (6 bases). Per germline, CDR1 SGHTA and CDR2 FQGNSA. The CDR3 consists of 14 residues. V lost 1 base and J lost 3, with 8 bases in between. In DNA, the CDR3 is TGTGCCAGCAGCTTAGGGGGGCGGACAGATACGCAGTATTTT. Amino acids: CASSLGGRTDTQYF.

J is TRBJ2-7 and V is TRBV29-1; 7 nucleotides line up with TRBD1. V trimming: 4 bases; J trimming: 4 bases; junction bases outside the gene matches: 4. The CDR3 has 12 residues. Looked up from germline, CDR1 is SQVTM and CDR2 is ANQGSEA. The CDR3 protein is CSVGDSQYEQYF. CDR3 in DNA: TGCAGCGTTGGGGACAGCCAATACGAGCAGTACTTC.

The chain links TRBV2 to TRBJ1-6; D gene unclear. Between the trimmed V and J ends, which lost 3 bases and 10 bases, there was a span of 7 bases. Per germline, CDR1 SNHLY and CDR2 FYNNEI. The CDR3 has 12 amino acids. The CDR3 region is CASSDPPSPLHF. As DNA, the CDR3 is TGTGCCAGCAGTGACCCCCCATCACCCCTCCACTTT.

The V gene is TRBV9, the J gene TRBJ2-7; D perhaps matches TRBD2 (5 bases). V lost 0 bases to trimming and J lost 2 bases, with 9 bases between them. The germline CDR1 and CDR2 sequences are SGDLS and YYNGEE. This CDR3 has 14 amino acids. The CDR3 sequence is CASSVGVGAYEQYF. The CDR3, as DNA: TGTGCCAGCAGCGTAGGCGTGGGAGCCTACGAGCAGTACTTC. Full variable domain (outside the CDR3, taken from reference TRBV9 and TRBJ2-7): DSGVTQTPKHLITATGQRVTLRCSPRSGDLSVYWYQQSLDQGLQFLIQYYNGEERAKGNILERFSAQQFPDLHSELNLSSLELGDSALYFCASSVGVGAYEQYFGPGTRLTVT.

The V gene is TRBV12-3 or TRBV12-4, the J gene TRBJ1-2; D not certain. V was shortened by 1 base and J by 4 bases, with 7 bases between the two germline ends. The CDR3 sequence is 13 residues long. The CDR3 sequence is CASSLGSFYGYTF. CDR3 nucleotides: TGTGCCAGCAGTTTAGGGAGTTTCTATGGCTACACCTTC.

The V gene is TRBV11-2, the J gene TRBJ2-5; 7 nucleotides align to TRBD1. Germline CDR1 is SGHAT and CDR2 is FQNNGV. The CDR3 contains 14 residues. With 8 bases clipped from V and 3 bases from J, the junction kept 9 bases outside the gene matches. CDR3 nucleotides: TGTGCCAGCGGGCCACCGGGACAGAAAGAGACCCAGTACTTC. Translated: CASGPPGQKETQYF. Using reference TRBV11-2 and TRBJ2-5 for the parts outside the CDR3, the full variable domain is EAGVAQSPRYKIIEKRQSVAFWCNPISGHATLYWYQQILGQGPKLLIQFQNNGVVDDSQLPKDRFSAERLKGVDSTLKIQPAKLEDSAVYLCASGPPGQKETQYFGPGTRLLVL.

CDR3 DNA sequence: TGTGCCAGCAGCTTCCCGACCAAGGAGACGCAGTATTTT. It encodes CASSFPTKETQYF. The rearrangement joins TRBV13 to TRBJ2-3; D ambiguous. With 3 bases removed from V and 9 bases from J, the gap between germline ends came to 13 bases. The CDR3 runs 13 residues. Germline-derived CDR1 and CDR2 are PRHDT and FYEKMQ (reference sequence).

DNA of the CDR3: TGTGCCAGCAGCTTAGCGTGGGACAGGTCCACTGAAGCTTTCTTT. Residues: CASSLAWDRSTEAFF. The V call is TRBV7-2, the J call TRBJ1-1, with 8 bases lining up with TRBD1. The CDR3 has 15 residues. The germline V gene has CDR1 SGHTA and CDR2 FQGNSA. The trim removed 0 bases at V and 4 bases at J, leaving 4 bases unmatched.

The rearrangement uses TRBV7-9 and TRBJ2-1, with TRBD2 matching 8 bases. Trimming took 0 bases from V and 0 from J; bases not matched to a gene: 4. The germline gives CDR1 SEHNR, CDR2 FQNEAQ (reference sequence). The CDR3 has 17 amino acids. CDR3 sequence reads: CASSLASRGGSYNEQFF. CDR3 in DNA: TGTGCCAGCAGCTTAGCATCACGGGGGGGCTCCTACAATGAGCAGTTCTTC.

The chain carries TRBV2 and TRBJ2-3; 11 nucleotides agree with TRBD2. CDR3 size: 16 residues. CDR1 and CDR2 from the germline V gene are SNHLY and FYNNEI. The V and J ends lost 6 bases and 3 bases, in that order; junction bases with no gene match: 8. The CDR3 region has the DNA TGTGCCAGCAGCGCGGGACTAGCGGAGACGACAGATACGCAGTATTTT. Translating it yields CASSAGLAETTDTQYF.

The chain uses TRBV7-8 and TRBJ2-2; 14 bases match TRBD2. CDR3 length: 18 amino acids. Losses at the gene ends were 5 bases for V and 2 bases for J; bases not matched to a gene: 7. Germline V gives CDR1 SGHVS, CDR2 FQNEAQ. The CDR3 loop is CASSERGLAGVNTGELFF. CDR3 nucleotide sequence: TGTGCCAGCAGCGAAAGGGGACTAGCGGGGGTTAACACCGGGGAGCTGTTTTTT.